These 20 T cell receptor beta chains share one sample of origin, sequenced in a study of T cell clonotyping in hematopoietic cell transplantation. The assay was immunoSEQ multiplex PCR, and TCRdb's table has in-frame clones only and misses some. The sample lists 15,000 to 20,000 clones; about 82% were seen once. As to time point: recipient sample about 28 days before transplant, after cytoreduction. The sample was peripheral blood mononuclear cells, taken before stem cell transplant. These receptors originate from a man over 45 with acute myeloid leukemia. Some clones in this sample may be carry-over from other donors' samples.

The chain links TRBV29-1 to TRBJ2-7; D perhaps matches TRBD2 (5 bases). CDR1 and CDR2 from the germline V gene are SQVTM and ANQGSEA. With 7 bases removed from V and 6 bases from J, the gap between germline ends came to 16 bases. The CDR3 is made up of 12 amino acids. CDR3 amino acids: CSANGIQAEQYF. The CDR3 coding sequence is TGCAGCGCCAACGGGATCCAGGCCGAGCAGTACTTC.

This clone has just a few counts. The chain couples TRBV27 to TRBJ1-4, with TRBD1 as a possible D gene (5 bases). Germline CDR1 and CDR2: MNHEY and SMNVEV (reference sequence). The CDR3 has 13 residues. V dropped 5 bases and J dropped 5 bases, with 9 bases sitting between them. CDR3 protein: CASSMEGNEKLFF. The CDR3 nucleotides read TGTGCCAGCAGTATGGAGGGGAATGAAAAACTGTTTTTT.

The rearrangement links TRBV4-1 to TRBJ2-5, with D possibly called TRBD1 or TRBD2 (6 bases each). The V end lost 1 base, the J end lost 5 bases, and 14 bases lay between the germline ends. The CDR3 has 15 residues. Germline V gives CDR1 MGHRA, CDR2 YSYEKL. CDR3 sequence reads: CASSQGGGTGETQYF. CDR3 coding DNA: TGCGCCAGCAGCCAAGGAGGGGGGACTGGCGAGACCCAGTACTTC.

The chain has TRBV5-6 and TRBJ1-2; D might be TRBD1 (5 bases). The CDR3 extends over 14 amino acids. Trimming pared 4 bases from V and 0 bases from J, leaving 10 bases between. Germline values: CDR1 SGHDT, CDR2 YYEEEE. The CDR3 nucleotides are TGTGCCAGCAGCGCCGGGACGACTAACTATGGCTACACCTTC. This codes for CASSAGTTNYGYTF.

The rearrangement joins TRBV2 to TRBJ1-5; 9 bases are a match to TRBD1. There are 15 residues in the CDR3. After removal of 6 bases from V and 5 bases from J, the junction contained 8 bases not matched to a gene. The V gene's germline CDR1 is SNHLY and CDR2 FYNNEI. The CDR3 here is CASRDGTGIHQPQHF. CDR3 nucleotide sequence: TGTGCCAGCAGGGACGGGACAGGGATACATCAGCCCCAGCATTTT.

The V call is TRBV15, the J call TRBJ1-2; D uncertain. The ends were cut back, 0 bases at V and 8 bases at J, with 16 bases in the middle. The CDR3 runs 15 residues. CDR1 and CDR2 (germline): LNHNV, YYDKDF (reference sequence). The CDR3 here is CATSRDRGGAGGYTF. The DNA for the CDR3 is TGTGCCACCAGCAGAGATCGAGGTGGCGCCGGGGGCTACACCTTC.

This chain links TRBV5-1 with TRBJ2-7; the D call may be TRBD1 or TRBD2 (5 bases each). CDR3 size: 14 residues. Germline V CDR1 and CDR2: SGHRS, YFSETQ. V gave up 1 base and J gave up 7 bases, with 15 bases separating them. CDR3 nucleotide sequence: TGCGCCAGCAGCTTGCCCCAGGGTACGGGGGAGCAGTACTTC. Its protein product is CASSLPQGTGEQYF.

V and J are TRBV27 and TRBJ2-7; 9 nucleotides line up with TRBD1. The CDR3 is made up of 14 amino acids. The V gene's germline CDR1 is MNHEY and CDR2 SMNVEV (reference sequence). V lost 5 bases, J lost 5 bases, and 7 bases stayed unmatched. CDR3 region: CASSPGTGRDEQYF. CDR3 coding DNA: TGTGCCAGCAGTCCCGGGACAGGGAGGGACGAGCAGTACTTC.

This chain uses TRBV28 with TRBJ2-1, with unresolved D. The germline V gene encodes CDR1 MDHEN and CDR2 SYDVKM. Trimming pared 7 bases from V and 8 bases from J, leaving 9 bases between. CDR3 size: 11 residues. CDR3 bases: TGTGCCAGCACCAGGTCCTATGAGCAGTTCTTC. Amino acid sequence: CASTRSYEQFF.

The rearrangement joins TRBV29-1 to TRBJ1-5; D unclear. V lost 7 bases and J 9 bases, leaving 19 bases between the germline ends. The CDR3 runs 13 residues. The germline V gene has CDR1 SQVTM and CDR2 ANQGSEA. CDR3: CSATFADRGPQHF. CDR3 coding DNA: TGCAGCGCCACCTTCGCGGATCGAGGGCCCCAGCATTTT.

The chain combines TRBV5-1 with TRBJ1-2; maybe TRBD1 (6 bases). V lost 4 bases and J lost 2, with 15 bases in between. Germline CDR1 and CDR2: SGHRS and YFSETQ. This CDR3 has 15 residues. The CDR3 nucleotides are TGCGCCAGCAGCCCCTCCAGGGGAATCAACTATGGCTACACCTTC. This sequence encodes CASSPSRGINYGYTF. The variable domain in full, completed from reference TRBV5-1 and TRBJ1-2, reads KAGVTQTPRYLIKTRGQQVTLSCSPISGHRSVSWYQQTPGQGLQFLFEYFSETQRNKGNFPGRFSGRQFSNSRSEMNVSTLELGDSALYLCASSPSRGINYGYTFGSGTRLTVV.

This chain uses TRBV11-2 with TRBJ2-3, with D hard to call. With 5 bases removed from V and 5 bases from J, the gap between germline ends came to 17 bases. The germline gives CDR1 SGHAT, CDR2 FQNNGV. The CDR3 is 15 residues long. As DNA, the CDR3 is TGTGCCAGCAGCCCGGAAGGGAATCGGGTAGATACGCAGTATTTT. This sequence encodes CASSPEGNRVDTQYF.

The gene calls are TRBV19 and TRBJ1-1; D unresolved. Germline V gene data show CDR1 as LNHDA and CDR2 as SQIVND (reference sequence). The CDR3 is 13 amino acids. Deletions cut 3 bases from V and 1 base from J, with 6 bases between. CDR3 residues: CASSMSENTEAFF. The CDR3 coding sequence is TGTGCCAGTAGTATGAGTGAGAACACTGAAGCTTTCTTT.

The CDR3 DNA is TGTGCCAGTAGTTTGACAGGGGCCTTGAACACTGAAGCTTTCTTT. Translating it yields CASSLTGALNTEAFF. The V and J genes are TRBV19 and TRBJ1-1, with 8 bases identical to TRBD1. The ends lost 5 bases at V and 0 bases at J; junction bases unmatched: 5. The CDR3 length is 15 residues. Germline V CDR1 and CDR2: LNHDA, SQIVND (reference sequence).

V usage is TRBV19 and J usage is TRBJ2-6; 8 bases agree with TRBD1. From germline, CDR1 is LNHDA and CDR2 SQIVND (reference sequence). This CDR3 region has 17 residues. The V gene end was trimmed by 5 bases and the J gene end by 1 base; junction bases not matched to a gene: 7. CDR3 in amino acids: CASSQTGVQSGANVLTF. CDR3 DNA: TGTGCCAGTAGTCAGACAGGGGTTCAGTCTGGGGCCAACGTCCTGACTTTC.

V usage is TRBV13 and J usage is TRBJ2-3; D is ambiguous. The length of the CDR3 is 12 residues. Germline loops: CDR1 PRHDT, CDR2 FYEKMQ (reference sequence). Trimming shortened V by 5 bases and J by 2 bases, and 5 bases separated the two germline ends. The CDR3 DNA follows: TGTGCCAGCAGCGCCAACACAGATACGCAGTATTTT. Encoded protein: CASSANTDTQYF. Full variable domain (outside the CDR3, taken from reference TRBV13 and TRBJ2-3): AAGVIQSPRHLIKEKRETATLKCYPIPRHDTVYWYQQGPGQDPQFLISFYEKMQSDKGSIPDRFSAQQFSDYHSELNMSSLELGDSALYFCASSANTDTQYFGPGTRLTVL.

The chain has TRBV25-1 and TRBJ2-3; unclear D gene. Germline CDR1 MGHDK, CDR2 SYGVNS. The germline V and J ends were trimmed by 1 base and 6 bases, with 2 bases remaining between them. This CDR3 is built from 11 residues. The CDR3 spells CASSELDTQYF. Here the CDR3 DNA reads TGTGCCAGCAGTGAATTGGATACGCAGTATTTT.

The CDR3 coding sequence is TGTGCCATCAGTGAGTCGAGTGGAAACCGGGGAACCAGGGCAGGGGGCTTGTACGAGCAGTACTTC. It is translated as CAISESSGNRGTRAGGLYEQYF. The chain has TRBV10-3 and TRBJ2-7, with 8 bases matching TRBD1. The ends lost 0 bases at V and 4 bases at J; junction bases unmatched: 26. The CDR3 has 22 residues. The V gene's germline CDR1 is ENHRY and CDR2 SYGVKD.

This clone appeared a single time. V usage is TRBV7-8 and J usage is TRBJ2-2; TRBD1 or TRBD2 may be the D gene (5 bases each). In germline, CDR1 is SGHVS, CDR2 FQNEAQ. The CDR3 has 14 amino acids. Trimming removed 1 base at V and 4 bases at J, with 7 bases between. CDR3 sequence (DNA): TGTGCCAGCAGCTTAGTCGGGGCCACCGGGGAGCTGTTTTTT. Its protein product is CASSLVGATGELFF.

This clone has just one count. This rearrangement joins TRBV30 to TRBJ1-2; D is possibly TRBD1 (6 bases). The ends were cut back, 2 bases at V and 9 bases at J, with 13 bases in the middle. CDR3 size: 12 residues. CDR1 and CDR2 (germline): GTSNPN, SVGIG (reference sequence). In DNA form, the CDR3 reads TGTGCCTGGAGTCGACAGGCCCTGAGCTACACCTTC. Protein product: CAWSRQALSYTF.